Listed below are T cell receptor beta chains from one sample, sequenced in a study of T cell changes during pregnancy in multiple sclerosis. Clones were sequenced by immunoSEQ multiplex PCR, and TCRdb holds only the in-frame ones, with some missing. The repertoire includes fewer than 90,000 clones, about 94% of them detected once, and around 1.4% sits in the top ten. Sequenced here: peripheral blood, sampled in the third trimester of pregnancy. The source of these receptors is a female donor in good health, enrolled as a control in a pregnancy study. Each CDR3 is given with its conserved first and last residue. The order of the fields is J gene, clone size, V gene, D gene, CDR3 protein, CDR3 DNA. The D gene is left open where the match is weak. Clone size, where shown, is once, few, many, or a class for clones that have expanded.

J gene: TRBJ2-7
clone size: NA
V gene: TRBV7-2
D gene: NA
CDR3 protein: CASSLDPLYEQYF
CDR3 DNA: TGTGCCAGCAGCTTAGACCCCCTATACGAGCAGTACTTC

J gene: TRBJ2-3
clone size: NA
V gene: TRBV10-3
D gene: TRBD2
CDR3 protein: CAISGNAGATDTQYF
CDR3 DNA: TGTGCCATCAGTGGAAACGCGGGAGCCACAGATACGCAGTATTTT

J gene: TRBJ2-1
clone size: NA
V gene: TRBV4-1
D gene: TRBD2
CDR3 protein: CASMERESYNEQFF
CDR3 DNA: TGCGCCAGCATGGAGCGGGAGTCCTACAATGAGCAGTTCTTC

J gene: TRBJ2-2
clone size: once
V gene: TRBV28
D gene: NA
CDR3 protein: CASSWRYSTGGETGELFF
CDR3 DNA: TGTGCCAGCAGCTGGAGGTACTCTACAGGGGGGGAGACCGGGGAGCTGTTTTTT

J gene: TRBJ1-4
clone size: NA
V gene: TRBV29-1
D gene: NA
CDR3 protein: CSVEDLGHPNEKLFF
CDR3 DNA: TGCAGCGTTGAAGATTTGGGACATCCGAATGAAAAACTGTTTTTT

J gene: TRBJ2-7
clone size: NA
V gene: TRBV4-1
D gene: NA
CDR3 protein: CASSQEPVSYEQYF
CDR3 DNA: TGCGCCAGCAGCCAAGAACCGGTCTCCTACGAGCAGTACTTC

J gene: TRBJ2-1
clone size: NA
V gene: TRBV27
D gene: NA
CDR3 protein: CASSPLEYNEQFF
CDR3 DNA: TGTGCCAGCAGTCCTCTAGAGTACAATGAGCAGTTCTTC

J gene: TRBJ2-5
clone size: NA
V gene: TRBV19
D gene: NA
CDR3 protein: CASSTLPGETQYF
CDR3 DNA: TGTGCCAGTAGTACTCTACCAGGGGAGACCCAGTACTTC

J gene: TRBJ1-2
clone size: once
V gene: TRBV7-9
D gene: TRBD1
CDR3 protein: CASSWGQGASGYTF
CDR3 DNA: TGTGCCAGCAGCTGGGGACAGGGGGCCTCCGGCTACACCTTC

J gene: TRBJ2-1
clone size: NA
V gene: TRBV28
D gene: NA
CDR3 protein: CASTQQAPQNEQFF
CDR3 DNA: TGTGCCAGCACCCAACAGGCCCCGCAGAATGAGCAGTTCTTC

J gene: TRBJ2-1
clone size: NA
V gene: TRBV12-5
D gene: TRBD2
CDR3 protein: CASGLNAGVTYNEQFF
CDR3 DNA: TGTGCTAGTGGTTTGAACGCGGGAGTTACCTACAATGAGCAGTTCTTC

J gene: TRBJ1-5
clone size: NA
V gene: TRBV19
D gene: TRBD1
CDR3 protein: CASSTGTGVSQPQHF
CDR3 DNA: TGTGCCAGTAGTACTGGGACAGGGGTAAGTCAGCCCCAGCATTTT

J gene: TRBJ2-7
clone size: NA
V gene: TRBV5-5
D gene: NA
CDR3 protein: CASSLELSYEQYF
CDR3 DNA: TGTGCCAGCAGCTTAGAGCTATCCTACGAGCAGTACTTC

J gene: TRBJ2-2
clone size: NA
V gene: TRBV5-1
D gene: TRBD2
CDR3 protein: CASAVLPSGSGTGELFF
CDR3 DNA: TGCGCCAGCGCCGTTCTGCCTAGCGGGAGTGGCACCGGGGAGCTGTTTTTT

J gene: TRBJ2-7
clone size: NA
V gene: TRBV5-5
D gene: TRBD2
CDR3 protein: CASSLVNGRAIDEQYF
CDR3 DNA: TGTGCCAGCAGCTTGGTCAACGGGAGGGCCATCGACGAGCAGTACTTC

J gene: TRBJ2-5
clone size: NA
V gene: TRBV27
D gene: TRBD2
CDR3 protein: CASSLTGTSGTPEYF
CDR3 DNA: TGTGCCAGCAGTTTAACCGGGACTAGCGGGACCCCCGAATACTTC

J gene: TRBJ2-7
clone size: NA
V gene: TRBV4-1
D gene: TRBD1
CDR3 protein: CASSQDPDRDPYEQYF
CDR3 DNA: TGCGCCAGCAGCCAAGATCCCGACAGGGACCCCTACGAGCAGTACTTC

J gene: TRBJ1-1
clone size: NA
V gene: TRBV5-1
D gene: TRBD1
CDR3 protein: CASSTGGKNTEAFF
CDR3 DNA: TGCGCCAGTTCCACAGGGGGCAAAAACACTGAAGCTTTCTTT

J gene: TRBJ2-1
clone size: NA
V gene: TRBV11-2
D gene: NA
CDR3 protein: CASSLEAPRDEQFF
CDR3 DNA: TGTGCCAGCAGCTTAGAAGCTCCGCGGGATGAGCAGTTCTTC

J gene: TRBJ2-5
clone size: few
V gene: TRBV5-4
D gene: NA
CDR3 protein: CASSLGGGGSETQYF
CDR3 DNA: TGTGCCAGCAGCTTGGGAGGCGGGGGCTCAGAGACCCAGTACTTC

J gene: TRBJ2-5
clone size: NA
V gene: TRBV29-1
D gene: NA
CDR3 protein: CSVEEQTAGTQYF
CDR3 DNA: TGCAGCGTTGAGGAGCAGACCGCGGGGACCCAGTACTTC

J gene: TRBJ1-1
clone size: NA
V gene: TRBV5-1
D gene: TRBD1
CDR3 protein: CASSGQGARNTEAFF
CDR3 DNA: TGCGCCAGCAGCGGACAGGGGGCGAGGAACACTGAAGCTTTCTTT

J gene: TRBJ2-3
clone size: NA
V gene: TRBV25-1
D gene: NA
CDR3 protein: CASSTGGLTDTQYF
CDR3 DNA: TGTGCCAGCAGTACTGGGGGCCTCACAGATACGCAGTATTTT

J gene: TRBJ2-7
clone size: NA
V gene: TRBV27
D gene: NA
CDR3 protein: CASSFKMSYEQYF
CDR3 DNA: TGTGCCAGCAGTTTCAAGATGAGTTACGAGCAGTACTTC

J gene: TRBJ1-1
clone size: NA
V gene: TRBV5-5
D gene: TRBD1
CDR3 protein: CASSLLGTANTEAFF
CDR3 DNA: TGTGCCAGCAGCTTGTTAGGGACAGCGAACACTGAAGCTTTCTTT

J gene: TRBJ1-2
clone size: NA
V gene: TRBV7-9
D gene: TRBD1
CDR3 protein: CASTSGTGTRYTF
CDR3 DNA: TGTGCCAGCACTTCCGGGACAGGGACCCGCTACACCTTC

J gene: TRBJ2-3
clone size: NA
V gene: TRBV28
D gene: NA
CDR3 protein: CASSFAGRGTDTQYF
CDR3 DNA: TGTGCCAGCAGTTTTGCCGGCAGGGGTACAGATACGCAGTATTTT

J gene: TRBJ1-4
clone size: NA
V gene: TRBV7-6
D gene: NA
CDR3 protein: CASSLADREKLFF
CDR3 DNA: TGTGCCAGCAGCTTGGCGGACAGAGAAAAACTGTTTTTT